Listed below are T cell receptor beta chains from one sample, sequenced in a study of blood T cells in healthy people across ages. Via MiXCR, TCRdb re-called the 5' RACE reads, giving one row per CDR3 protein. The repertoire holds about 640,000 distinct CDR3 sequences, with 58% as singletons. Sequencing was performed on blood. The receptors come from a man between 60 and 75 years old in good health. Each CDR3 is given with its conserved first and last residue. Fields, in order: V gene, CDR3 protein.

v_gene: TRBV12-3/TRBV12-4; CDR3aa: CASSSARQGTDTDTQYF
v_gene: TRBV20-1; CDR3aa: CSAGTVNEQYF
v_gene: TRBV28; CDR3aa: CASTGAASGVSEQYF
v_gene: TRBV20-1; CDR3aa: CSQGRGNQETQYF
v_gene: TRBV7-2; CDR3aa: CASSYTGGLYGYTF
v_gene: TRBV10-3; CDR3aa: CAIYDQGRLNTGELFF
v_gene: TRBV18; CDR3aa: CASSFGQGGDGYTF
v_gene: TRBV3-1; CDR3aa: CASSQSGAKQYF
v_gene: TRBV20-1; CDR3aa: CSASEQTDDGYTF
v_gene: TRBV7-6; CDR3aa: CASSSTSGGVMNEQFF
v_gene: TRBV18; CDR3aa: CASSLRDRKFF
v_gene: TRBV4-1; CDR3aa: CASSRQRATYNEQYF
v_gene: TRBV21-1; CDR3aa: CASSKVAGRGNYGYTF
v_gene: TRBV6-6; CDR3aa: CASRQGGENQPQHF
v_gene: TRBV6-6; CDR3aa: CASSRDRGPFYEQYF
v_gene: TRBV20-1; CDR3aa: CSALPTGNCGYTF
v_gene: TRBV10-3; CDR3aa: CAISESTSGTYEQYF
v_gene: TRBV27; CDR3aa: CASSPLFRGSNQPQHF
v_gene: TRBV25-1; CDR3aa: CASSDPRGTGTQYF
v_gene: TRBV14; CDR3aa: CASSQEQGTWNEQFF
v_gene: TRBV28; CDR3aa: CASSIGTSGHSEQYF
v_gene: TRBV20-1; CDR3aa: CSATVAGGETQYF
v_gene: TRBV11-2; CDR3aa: CASSWGWSDTQYF
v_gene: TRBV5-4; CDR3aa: CASSLDSRSLYNEQFF
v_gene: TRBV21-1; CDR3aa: CASSSAQGNSPLHF
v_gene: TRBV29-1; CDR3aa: CSVTRTGSGGYTF
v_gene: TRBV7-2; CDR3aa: CASSLDYGQGYEQYF
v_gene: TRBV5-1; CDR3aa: CASSLGLATAPETQYF
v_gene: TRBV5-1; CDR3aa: CASSLEDRVADEQYF
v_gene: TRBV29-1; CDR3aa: CSVETGGGQETQYF
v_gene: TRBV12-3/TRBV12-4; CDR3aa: CASMSAGWQFF
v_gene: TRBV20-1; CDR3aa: CSARDGSGGATDTQYF
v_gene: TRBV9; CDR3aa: CASSVAASPQDTQYF
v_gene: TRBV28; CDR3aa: CCTGTYYNEQFF
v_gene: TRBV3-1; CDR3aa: CASSPLVGPGETQYF
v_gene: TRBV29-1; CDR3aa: CSVETSGRSTDTQYF
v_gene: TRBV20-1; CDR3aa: CSARQFADTQYF
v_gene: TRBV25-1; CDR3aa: CASREAGGEGAVGYGYTF
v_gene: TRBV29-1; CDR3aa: CSVEQGNEQFF
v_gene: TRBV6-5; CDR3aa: CASSYSGRDNEQYF
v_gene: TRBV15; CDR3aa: CATSRILAGGPHYEQYF
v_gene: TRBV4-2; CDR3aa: CASSHQGDRGNSPLHF
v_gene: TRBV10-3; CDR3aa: CAIMETVEGYTF
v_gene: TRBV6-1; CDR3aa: CASSETGDWEKLFF
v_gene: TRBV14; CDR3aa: CASSQNGGLYEQYF
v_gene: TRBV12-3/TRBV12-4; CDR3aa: CASRLAGASEQFF
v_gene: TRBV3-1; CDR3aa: CASSQGEFDTQYF
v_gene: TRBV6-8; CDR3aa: CASSYSLAGTDTQYF
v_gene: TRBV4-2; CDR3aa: CASSQTEGQGSYGYTF
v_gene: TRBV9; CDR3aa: CASSVSGGNSPLHF
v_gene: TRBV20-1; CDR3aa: CSASIPGGLGTDTQYF